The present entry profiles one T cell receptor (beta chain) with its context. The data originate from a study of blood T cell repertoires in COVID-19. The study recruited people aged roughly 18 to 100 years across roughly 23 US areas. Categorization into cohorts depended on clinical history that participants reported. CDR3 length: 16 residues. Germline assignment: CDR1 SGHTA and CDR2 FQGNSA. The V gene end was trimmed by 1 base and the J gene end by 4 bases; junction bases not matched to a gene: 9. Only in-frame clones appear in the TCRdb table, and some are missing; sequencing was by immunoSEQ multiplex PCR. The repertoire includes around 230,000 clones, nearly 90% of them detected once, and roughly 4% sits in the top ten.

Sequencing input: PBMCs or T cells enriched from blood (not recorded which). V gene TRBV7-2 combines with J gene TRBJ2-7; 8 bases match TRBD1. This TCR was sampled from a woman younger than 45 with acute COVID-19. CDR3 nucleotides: TGTGCCAGCAGCTTAGTTGTTGGGCAGGGGGCGTACGAGCAGTACTTC. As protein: CASSLVVGQGAYEQYF.